This TCR beta chain comes out of a study of graft-versus-host responses after intestinal transplantation. Looking at the study overall: Multivisceral, liver-intestinal, or isolated intestinal grafts went to recipients. Anti-thymocyte globulin was used for induction in all recipients, who then took tacrolimus and steroids for two to four years.

CDR1 and CDR2 from the germline V gene are ENHRY and SYGVKD. The V and J ends lost 0 bases and 4 bases respectively, with 10 bases between them. The CDR3 has 15 amino acids. This table comes from immunoSEQ multiplex PCR, and its TCRdb copy is limited to in-frame clones, with some not included. The sample carries about 130,000 clones, about 93% recorded once. About this clone itself: The antigen is not known.

The study's findings and limits: The study associated peak circulating GvH clone levels with early post-transplant HvG declines.

The V gene is TRBV10-3, the J gene TRBJ2-1, with D tentatively TRBD2 (6 bases). The material was unstimulated CD4+ T cells sorted from spleen or lymph node cells, obtained before intestinal transplant. The sequence derives from a human donor who received an intestinal transplant. The CDR3 loop reads CAISESVGGYNEQFF. In nucleotides, the CDR3 is TGTGCCATCAGTGAGTCAGTGGGGGGTTACAATGAGCAGTTCTTC.